This entry lists 26 T cell receptor beta chains sequenced from one sample in a study of T cell repertoires in cytomegalovirus infection. TCRdb called the reads again in MiXCR, with one record for every CDR3 protein. This sample yields almost 500,000 distinct CDR3 sequences, of which 11% are seen a single time; roughly 10% belongs to the top ten. The sample comprised PBMCs. The receptors derive from a human donor in good health (CMV status not recorded). Some clones in this sample may be carry-over from other donors' samples.

This clonotype was seen at least ten times. This rearrangement joins TRBV29-1 to TRBJ2-3, with D possibly TRBD1 on 6 matching bases. The V and J ends lost 7 bases and 2 bases respectively, with 16 bases between them. The germline V gene has CDR1 SQVTM and CDR2 ANQGSEA. This CDR3 has 14 amino acids. CDR3 protein: CSATRGTFTDTQYF. The DNA of the CDR3 is TGCAGCGCCACCCGAGGGACATTCACAGATACGCAGTATTTT.

This clonotype has at least ten counts. The chain joins TRBV11-2 to TRBJ2-6; D not certain. V was cut by 8 bases and J by 4 bases, with 9 bases left in between. Germline loops: CDR1 SGHAT, CDR2 FQNNGV. This CDR3 spans 13 amino acids. The CDR3 nucleotides are TGTGCCAGCTTTACTCTGGGGGCCAACGTCCTGACTTTC. It specifies CASFTLGANVLTF.

This clonotype was found many times. The gene calls are TRBV23-1 and TRBJ2-7; 8 bases fit TRBD1. TRBV23-1 is an ORF for which the function is uncertain. The trim removed 1 base at V and 0 bases at J, leaving 11 bases unmatched. The CDR3 sequence is 18 residues long. The CDR3 DNA is TGCGCCAGCAGTCAATTTGGCCCCGGACAGGGATACTCCTACGAGCAGTACTTC. Encoded protein: CASSQFGPGQGYSYEQYF.

This clonotype has ten or more counts. V is TRBV14 and J is TRBJ2-5; 7 bases are a match to TRBD2. The junction had 9 bases not matched to a gene; V was cut back by 3 bases and J by 5 bases. Germline-derived CDR1 and CDR2 are SGHDN and FVKESK. This CDR3 contains 15 residues. CDR3 sequence: CASSQDHAGEETQYF. In DNA, the CDR3 is TGTGCCAGCAGCCAGGATCACGCGGGAGAGGAGACCCAGTACTTC.

At least ten counts were recorded for this clonotype. The gene calls are TRBV12-3 or TRBV12-4 and TRBJ2-1, with TRBD2 as a possible D gene (6 bases). V gave up 7 bases and J gave up 7 bases, with 26 bases separating them. The CDR3 length is 17 residues. The CDR3 is CASIPKGLASHLNEQFF. For the CDR3, the DNA is TGTGCCAGCATCCCCAAGGGTCTAGCGAGCCATTTGAATGAGCAGTTCTTC.

This clonotype was observed a handful of times. This chain connects TRBV12-3 or TRBV12-4 to TRBJ2-7, with unresolved D. Deletions cut 3 bases from V and 2 bases from J, with 8 bases between. The CDR3 spans 13 residues. The CDR3 spells CASSFGDTYEQYF. The CDR3 bases are TGTGCCAGCAGTTTTGGGGATACCTACGAGCAGTACTTC.

The gene calls are TRBV6-2 or TRBV6-3 and TRBJ2-7; possibly TRBD1 or TRBD2 for D (6 bases each). V was cut by 5 bases and J by 3 bases, with 17 bases left in between. CDR1 is MNHEY and CDR2 is SVGEGT in the germline V gene. This CDR3 contains 15 residues. The CDR3 loop reads CASSEGGQIIYEQYF. CDR3 coding DNA: TGTGCCAGCAGTGAGGGAGGACAGATAATCTACGAGCAGTACTTC.

This clonotype was counted ten times or more. CDR3 in amino acids: CASRGDLVRQPQHF. The CDR3 region has the DNA TGTGCCAGCAGGGGAGACCTGGTGCGCCAGCCCCAGCATTTT. The chain joins TRBV2 to TRBJ1-5, with D uncertain. The CDR3 loop spans 14 amino acids. Trimming left V 6 bases short and J 7 bases short, with 16 bases between. CDR1 and CDR2 from the germline V gene are SNHLY and FYNNEI.

The sample holds many counts of this clonotype. The gene calls are TRBV15 and TRBJ1-3; TRBD1 matches 7 bases. The germline CDR1 and CDR2 sequences are LNHNV and YYDKDF (reference sequence). Trimming removed 3 bases from V and 1 base from J; junction bases left unmatched: 12. This CDR3 has 18 amino acids. The CDR3 sequence is CATSSTGTARSSGNTIYF. The CDR3 DNA reads TGTGCCACCAGCAGCACCGGGACAGCCAGGTCTTCTGGAAACACCATATATTTT.

This clonotype was detected only a few times. J is TRBJ2-7 and V is TRBV20-1, with 10 bases fitting TRBD2. Unmatched junction bases numbered 8, after V lost 3 bases and J lost 3 bases. The germline gives CDR1 DFQATT, CDR2 SNEGSKA (reference sequence). The CDR3 covers 15 residues. The CDR3 spells CSARVSSGGYYEQYF. The CDR3 DNA is TGCAGTGCTAGGGTATCTAGCGGGGGTTACTACGAGCAGTACTTC.

With respect to this clonotype: A read error is possible here, since a much larger clone lies one base away. The CDR3 nucleotides read TGTGCTAGTGGTTTGGTAGGCGAGCAGTGCTTC. Translation gives CASGLVGEQCF. The chain joins TRBV12-5 to TRBJ2-7; D is undetermined. This CDR3 has 11 residues. Germline V CDR1 and CDR2: LGHNT, FRNRAP. The variable domain in full, with the rest retrieved from reference TRBV12-5 and TRBJ2-7, is DARVTQTPRHKVTEMGQEVTMRCQPILGHNTVFWYRQTMMQGLELLAYFRNRAPLDDSGMPKDRFSAEMPDATLATLKIQPSEPRDSAVYFCASGLVGEQCFGPGTRLTVT.

CDR3 region: CATSDSDQPQHF. The CDR3 nucleotides read TGTGCCACCAGTGATTCCGATCAGCCCCAGCATTTT. The V gene is TRBV24-1, the J gene TRBJ1-5; the D is unclear. This CDR3 region has 12 residues. With 2 bases removed from V and 5 bases from J, the gap between germline ends came to 3 bases. Germline V CDR1 and CDR2: KGHDR, SFDVKD.

This clonotype has ten or more counts. J is TRBJ2-7 and V is TRBV5-6, with D uncertain. Trimming left V 1 base short and J 9 bases short, with 14 bases between. The CDR3 consists of 13 residues. Germline V gives CDR1 SGHDT, CDR2 YYEEEE. CDR3 nucleotide sequence: TGTGCCAGCAGCTTGTCAGGCTCGATGACGCAGTACTTC. This encodes CASSLSGSMTQYF.

Details on this clonotype: Because the CDR3 is missing its conserved closing phenylalanine or tryptophan, this is likely a read error. This chain uses TRBV20-1 with TRBJ2-3; D is possibly TRBD1 or TRBD2 (5 bases each). The CDR3 covers 14 residues. CDR1 and CDR2 from the germline V gene are DFQATT and SNEGSKA (reference sequence). V was shortened by 5 bases and J by 2 bases, with 14 bases between the two germline ends. The CDR3 sequence: CSADEGRITDTQYY. For the CDR3, the DNA is TGCAGTGCTGACGAGGGGCGGATCACAGATACGCAGTATTAT.

This clonotype was recorded a few times. V and J are TRBV20-1 and TRBJ2-7; 8 bases are shared with TRBD2. The CDR3 length is 15 residues. Trimming took 6 bases from V and 4 from J; bases not matched to a gene: 14. Germline-derived CDR1 and CDR2 are DFQATT and SNEGSKA (reference sequence). CDR3 residues: CSADPPGTRTYEQYF. The CDR3 DNA reads TGCAGTGCCGATCCCCCCGGGACTAGAACGTACGAGCAGTACTTC.

The sample holds many counts of this clonotype. The chain carries TRBV28 and TRBJ1-1; no clear D. V shed 1 base and J shed 4 bases, with 10 bases lying between them. This CDR3 region has 14 residues. Germline V gives CDR1 MDHEN, CDR2 SYDVKM. Here the CDR3 reads CASSLSAGSTEAFF. In DNA, the CDR3 is TGTGCCAGCAGTTTATCGGCGGGTAGCACTGAAGCTTTCTTT.

This clonotype was counted many times. V and J are TRBV24-1 and TRBJ2-3; 11 positions agree with TRBD2. CDR3 size: 19 residues. Looked up from germline, CDR1 is KGHDR and CDR2 is SFDVKD. J was trimmed by 6 bases and V by 7 bases; bases with no gene match: 20. The chain's CDR3 is CATSEAGTSGTPLGDTQYF. As DNA, the CDR3 is TGTGCCACCAGCGAGGCGGGGACTAGCGGCACCCCCCTCGGGGATACGCAGTATTTT.

V usage is TRBV13 and J usage is TRBJ2-1, with no clear D. V was trimmed by 6 bases and J by 8 bases, leaving 8 bases between them. This CDR3 has 11 residues. Germline CDR1 PRHDT, CDR2 FYEKMQ (reference sequence). CDR3 sequence reads: CASRTADEQFF. The CDR3 region has the DNA TGTGCCAGCAGGACCGCGGATGAGCAGTTCTTC.

The sample holds a few counts of this clonotype. The chain is built from TRBV5-1 and TRBJ2-5, with a tentative D call TRBD2 (6 bases). Between the trimmed V and J ends, which lost 0 bases and 5 bases, there was a span of 14 bases. The CDR3 consists of 15 residues. Germline assignment: CDR1 SGHRS and CDR2 YFSETQ. The CDR3 sequence: CASSLVAGTEETQYF. As DNA, the CDR3 is TGCGCCAGCAGCTTGGTGGCGGGGACGGAGGAGACCCAGTACTTC.

This clonotype came up many times. CDR3: CASSLDSAGNTIYF. CDR3 sequence (DNA): TGTGCCAGCAGCTTGGACAGCGCCGGAAACACCATATATTTT. This chain joins TRBV5-4 and TRBJ1-3; D not resolved. In germline, CDR1 is SGHNT, CDR2 YYREEE (reference sequence). The CDR3 has 14 amino acids. The ends were cut back, 0 bases at V and 4 bases at J, with 8 bases in the middle.

CDR3 DNA sequence: TGTGCCAGCAGCGCCGACAGGGGGCTGTACAATGAGCAGTTCTTC. It translates to CASSADRGLYNEQFF. J is TRBJ2-1 and V is TRBV5-4; 10 nucleotides match TRBD1. V was pared by 4 bases and J by 4 bases, with 5 bases of the junction left unmatched. The length of the CDR3 is 15 residues. The V gene's germline CDR1 is SGHNT and CDR2 YYREEE (reference sequence). Full variable domain (rest looked up from reference TRBV5-4 and TRBJ2-1): ETGVTQSPTHLIKTRGQQVTLRCSSQSGHNTVSWYQQALGQGPQFIFQYYREEENGRGNFPPRFSGLQFPNYSSELNVNALELDDSALYLCASSADRGLYNEQFFGPGTRLTVL.

This clonotype appeared a few times. The chain combines TRBV5-6 with TRBJ1-4, with D maybe TRBD1 (5 bases). V dropped 0 bases and J dropped 5 bases, with 14 bases sitting between them. Looked up from germline, CDR1 is SGHDT and CDR2 is YYEEEE. The CDR3 sequence is 16 residues long. CDR3: CASSLGGQGDNEKLFF. The CDR3 DNA reads TGTGCCAGCAGCTTGGGAGGGCAGGGCGACAATGAAAAACTGTTTTTT.

This clonotype has ten or more counts. This sequence joins TRBV28 and TRBJ2-3; 10 bases map to TRBD2. Germline lookup yields CDR1 MDHEN and CDR2 SYDVKM. The CDR3 loop spans 17 amino acids. The J segment lost 2 bases and the V segment lost 3 bases, leaving 8 bases of the junction unmatched. Here the CDR3 DNA reads TGTGCCAGCAGTTTGCCCATAGCGGGGGGCGTCACAGATACGCAGTATTTT. Amino acids: CASSLPIAGGVTDTQYF. The full variable domain, completed using reference TRBV28 and TRBJ2-3, is DVKVTQSSRYLVKRTGEKVFLECVQDMDHENMFWYRQDPGLGLRLIYFSYDVKMKEKGDIPEGYSVSREKKERFSLILESASTNQTSMYLCASSLPIAGGVTDTQYFGPGTRLTVL.

Ten or more counts support this clonotype. This chain joins TRBV11-2 and TRBJ2-7; 9 bases align to TRBD1. This CDR3 comprises 16 residues. Germline V gene data show CDR1 as SGHAT and CDR2 as FQNNGV. The ends lost 5 bases at V and 1 base at J; junction bases unmatched: 9. The CDR3 nucleotides read TGTGCCAGCAGCCCCAGGGGGGGACAGGGATCCTACGAGCAGTACTTC. Protein product: CASSPRGGQGSYEQYF.

Many counts were recorded for this clonotype. The CDR3 DNA follows: TGTGCCACCAGCAGAGATGCGGGGGTTTATGGCTACACCTTC. It codes for CATSRDAGVYGYTF. J is TRBJ1-2 and V is TRBV15; D is perhaps TRBD1 (5 bases). Germline lookup yields CDR1 LNHNV and CDR2 YYDKDF (reference sequence). The CDR3 has 14 residues. V was trimmed by 0 bases and J by 5 bases, leaving 10 bases between them.

The V gene is TRBV27, the J gene TRBJ1-3; tentatively, D is TRBD1 (5 bases). Germline CDR1 reads MNHEY; CDR2 reads SMNVEV (reference sequence). This CDR3 comprises 15 residues. Between the trimmed V and J ends, which lost 0 bases and 4 bases, there was a span of 10 bases. The CDR3 protein is CASSLSLGPGNTIYF. In nucleotides, the CDR3 is TGTGCCAGCAGTTTATCCCTGGGGCCGGGAAACACCATATATTTT.